This entry lists 5 T cell receptor beta chains sequenced from one sample in a study of blood T cell repertoires in COVID-19. This table comes from immunoSEQ multiplex PCR, and its TCRdb copy is limited to in-frame clones, with some not included. The table records around 150,000 clones, 70% to 85% of them present only once. The sample taken for sequencing was peripheral blood. These receptors were collected from a woman older than 75 with acute or convalescent COVID-19.

This clone was counted between two and nine times. This chain uses TRBV30 with TRBJ1-6; TRBD1 might be the D (6 bases). Trimming removed 4 bases at V and 10 bases at J, with 17 bases between. The CDR3 extends over 14 amino acids. The germline V gene encodes CDR1 GTSNPN and CDR2 SVGIG (reference sequence). The CDR3 spells CAWKGDARVSPLHF. The CDR3 DNA reads TGTGCCTGGAAGGGGGACGCGAGGGTCTCACCCCTCCACTTT.

The CDR3 nucleotides are TGTGCCAGCAGCTTCCTTGGTCGGAGAGGCTATGGCTACACCTTC. It specifies CASSFLGRRGYGYTF. The chain recombines TRBV5-4 with TRBJ1-2, with D hard to call. V dropped 2 bases and J dropped 4 bases, with 15 bases sitting between them. Per germline, CDR1 SGHNT and CDR2 YYREEE (reference sequence). This CDR3 is 15 amino acids long.

The chain has TRBV30 and TRBJ2-7; tentative D call: TRBD2 (7 bases). The CDR3 has 14 amino acids. Germline-derived CDR1 and CDR2 are GTSNPN and SVGIG (reference sequence). V was clipped by 1 base and J by 3 bases, with 13 bases between them. DNA of the CDR3: TGTGCCTGGAGTGGGGGGCGGGAGTTCTACGAGCAGTACTTC. Its translation is CAWSGGREFYEQYF.

The chain couples TRBV7-8 to TRBJ2-4, with D maybe TRBD1 (6 bases). Trimming removed 1 base from V and 4 bases from J, with 23 bases in between. The germline gives CDR1 SGHVS, CDR2 FQNEAQ. The CDR3 has 19 amino acids. CDR3 bases: TGTGCCAGCAGCTTAGAGGCAGGGGCTGGGGAAATCCGGAAAAACATTCAGTACTTC. Its protein product is CASSLEAGAGEIRKNIQYF.

The chain employs TRBV7-8 and TRBJ2-7; D not resolved. Looked up from germline, CDR1 is SGHVS and CDR2 is FQNEAQ. Trimming removed 3 bases at V and 6 bases at J, with 9 bases between. The CDR3 is made up of 12 amino acids. The CDR3 loop reads CASSFSISEQYF. The CDR3 bases are TGTGCCAGCAGCTTTAGTATTTCCGAGCAGTACTTC. The variable domain in full, with the rest retrieved from reference TRBV7-8 and TRBJ2-7, is GAGVSQSPRYKVAKRGQDVALRCDPISGHVSLFWYQQALGQGPEFLTYFQNEAQLDKSGLPSDRFFAERPEGSVSTLKIQRTQQEDSAVYLCASSFSISEQYFGPGTRLTVT.